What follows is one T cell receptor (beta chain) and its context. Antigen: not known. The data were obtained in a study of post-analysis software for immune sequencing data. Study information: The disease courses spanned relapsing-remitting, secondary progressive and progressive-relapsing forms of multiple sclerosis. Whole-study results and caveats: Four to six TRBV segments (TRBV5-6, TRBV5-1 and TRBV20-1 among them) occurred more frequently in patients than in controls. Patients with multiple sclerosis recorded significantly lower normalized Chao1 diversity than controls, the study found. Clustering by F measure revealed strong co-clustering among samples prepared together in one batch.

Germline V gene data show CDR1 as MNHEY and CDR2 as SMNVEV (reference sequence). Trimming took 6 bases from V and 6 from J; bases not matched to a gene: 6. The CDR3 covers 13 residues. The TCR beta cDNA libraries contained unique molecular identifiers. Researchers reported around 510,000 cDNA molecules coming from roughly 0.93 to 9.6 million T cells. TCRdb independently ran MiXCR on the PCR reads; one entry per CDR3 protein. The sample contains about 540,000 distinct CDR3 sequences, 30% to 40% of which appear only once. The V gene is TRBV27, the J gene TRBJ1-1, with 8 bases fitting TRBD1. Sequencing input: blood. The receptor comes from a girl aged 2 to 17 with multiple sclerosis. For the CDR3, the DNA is TGTGCCAGCAGCCGAAACAGGGGGGCTGAAGCTTTCTTT. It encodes CASSRNRGAEAFF.